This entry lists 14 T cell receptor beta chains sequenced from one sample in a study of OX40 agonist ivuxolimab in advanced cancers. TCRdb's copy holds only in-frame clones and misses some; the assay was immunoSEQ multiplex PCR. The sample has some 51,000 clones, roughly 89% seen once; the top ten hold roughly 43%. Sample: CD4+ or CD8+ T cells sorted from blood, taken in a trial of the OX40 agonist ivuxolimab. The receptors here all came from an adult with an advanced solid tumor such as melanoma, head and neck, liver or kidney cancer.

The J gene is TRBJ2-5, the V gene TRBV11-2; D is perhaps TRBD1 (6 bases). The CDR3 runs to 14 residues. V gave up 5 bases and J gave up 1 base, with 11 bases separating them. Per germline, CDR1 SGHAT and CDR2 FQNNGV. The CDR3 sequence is CASSRPGAQETQYF. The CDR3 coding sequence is TGTGCCAGCAGCAGGCCAGGGGCCCAAGAGACCCAGTACTTC.

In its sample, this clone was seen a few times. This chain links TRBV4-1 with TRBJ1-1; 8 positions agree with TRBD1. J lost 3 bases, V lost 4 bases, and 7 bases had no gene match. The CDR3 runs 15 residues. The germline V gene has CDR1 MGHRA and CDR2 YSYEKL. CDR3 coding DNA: TGCGCCAGCAGCCCCGTAGGGACAGGTCACACTGAAGCTTTCTTT. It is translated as CASSPVGTGHTEAFF.

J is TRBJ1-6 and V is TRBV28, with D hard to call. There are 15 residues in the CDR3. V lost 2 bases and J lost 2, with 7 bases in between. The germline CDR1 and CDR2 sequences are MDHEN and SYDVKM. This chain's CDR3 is CASSLRSTYNSPLHF. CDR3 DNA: TGTGCCAGCAGTTTAAGATCAACCTATAATTCACCCCTCCACTTT. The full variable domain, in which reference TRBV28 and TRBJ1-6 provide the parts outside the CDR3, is DVKVTQSSRYLVKRTGEKVFLECVQDMDHENMFWYRQDPGLGLRLIYFSYDVKMKEKGDIPEGYSVSREKKERFSLILESASTNQTSMYLCASSLRSTYNSPLHFGNGTRLTVT.

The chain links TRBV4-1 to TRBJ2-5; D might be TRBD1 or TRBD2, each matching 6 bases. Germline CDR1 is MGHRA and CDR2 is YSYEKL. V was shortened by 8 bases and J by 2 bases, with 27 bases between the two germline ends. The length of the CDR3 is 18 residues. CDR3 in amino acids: CASRPLGNTGAGQETQYF. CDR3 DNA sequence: TGCGCCAGCCGGCCCCTAGGAAACACGGGGGCAGGACAAGAGACCCAGTACTTC.

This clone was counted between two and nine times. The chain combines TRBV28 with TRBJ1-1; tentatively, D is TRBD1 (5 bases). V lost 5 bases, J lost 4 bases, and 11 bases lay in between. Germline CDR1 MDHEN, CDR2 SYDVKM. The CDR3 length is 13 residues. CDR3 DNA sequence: TGTGCCAGCAGTCGCGGGGCTTCCACTGAAGCTTTCTTT. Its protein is CASSRGASTEAFF.

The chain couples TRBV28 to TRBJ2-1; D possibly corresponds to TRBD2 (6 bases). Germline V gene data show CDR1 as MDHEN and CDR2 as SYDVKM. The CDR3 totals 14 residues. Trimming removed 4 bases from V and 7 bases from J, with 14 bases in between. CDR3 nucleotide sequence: TGTGCCAGCAGTTATTTGGAGGGAGAAAATGAGCAGTTCTTC. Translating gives CASSYLEGENEQFF.

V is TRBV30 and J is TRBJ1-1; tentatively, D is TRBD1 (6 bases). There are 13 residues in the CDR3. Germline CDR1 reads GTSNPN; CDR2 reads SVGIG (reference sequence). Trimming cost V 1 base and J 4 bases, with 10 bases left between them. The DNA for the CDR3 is TGTGCCTGGAGTGCTGGCAGGGGCACTGAAGCTTTCTTT. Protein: CAWSAGRGTEAFF. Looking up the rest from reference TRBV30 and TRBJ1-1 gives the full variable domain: SQTIHQWPATLVQPVGSPLSLECTVEGTSNPNLYWYRQAAGRGLQLLFYSVGIGQISSEVPQNLSASRPQDRQFILSSKKLLLSDSGFYLCAWSAGRGTEAFFGQGTRLTVV.

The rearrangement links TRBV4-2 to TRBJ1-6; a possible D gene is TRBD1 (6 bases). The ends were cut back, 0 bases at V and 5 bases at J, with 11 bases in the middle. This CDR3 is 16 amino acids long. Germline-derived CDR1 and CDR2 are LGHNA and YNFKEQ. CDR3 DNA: TGTGCCAGCAGCCAAGATCAGGGGACGGATAATTCACCCCTCCACTTT. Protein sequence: CASSQDQGTDNSPLHF.

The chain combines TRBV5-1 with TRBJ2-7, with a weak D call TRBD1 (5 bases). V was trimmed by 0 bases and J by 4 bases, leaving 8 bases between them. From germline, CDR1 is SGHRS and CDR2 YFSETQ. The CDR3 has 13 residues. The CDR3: CASSLDGAYEQYF. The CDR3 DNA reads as TGCGCCAGCAGCTTGGATGGGGCTTACGAGCAGTACTTC.

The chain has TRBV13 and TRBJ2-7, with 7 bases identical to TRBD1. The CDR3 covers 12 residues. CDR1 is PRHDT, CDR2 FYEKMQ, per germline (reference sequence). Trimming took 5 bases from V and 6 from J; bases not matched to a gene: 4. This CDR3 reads CASSPDRAEQYF. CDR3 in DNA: TGTGCCAGCAGCCCCGACAGGGCCGAGCAGTACTTC.

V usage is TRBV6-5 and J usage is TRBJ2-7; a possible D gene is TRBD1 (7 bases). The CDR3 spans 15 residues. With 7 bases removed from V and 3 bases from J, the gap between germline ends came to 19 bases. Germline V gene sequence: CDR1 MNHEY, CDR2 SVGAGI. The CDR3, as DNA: TGTGCCAGCACCACGGGGCGGGACAGCAACTACGAGCAGTACTTC. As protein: CASTTGRDSNYEQYF.

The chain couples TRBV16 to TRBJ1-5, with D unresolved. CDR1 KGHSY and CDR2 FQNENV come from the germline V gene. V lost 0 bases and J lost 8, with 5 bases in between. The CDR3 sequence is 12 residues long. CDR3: CASSQSIEPQHF. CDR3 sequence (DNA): TGTGCCAGCAGCCAATCTATTGAGCCCCAGCATTTT.

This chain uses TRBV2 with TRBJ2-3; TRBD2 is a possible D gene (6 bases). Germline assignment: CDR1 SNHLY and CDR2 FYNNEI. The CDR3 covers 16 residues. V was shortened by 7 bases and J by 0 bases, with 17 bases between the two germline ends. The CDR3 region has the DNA TGTGCCAGCATCCTCTCGGCGGGGACTAGCACAGATACGCAGTATTTT. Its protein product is CASILSAGTSTDTQYF.

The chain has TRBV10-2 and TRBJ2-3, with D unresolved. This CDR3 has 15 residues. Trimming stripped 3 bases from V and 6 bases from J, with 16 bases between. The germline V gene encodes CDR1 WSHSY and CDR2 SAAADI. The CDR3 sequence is CASSESHYLGDTQYF. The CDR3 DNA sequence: TGCGCCAGCAGTGAATCCCACTACCTAGGGGATACGCAGTATTTT.